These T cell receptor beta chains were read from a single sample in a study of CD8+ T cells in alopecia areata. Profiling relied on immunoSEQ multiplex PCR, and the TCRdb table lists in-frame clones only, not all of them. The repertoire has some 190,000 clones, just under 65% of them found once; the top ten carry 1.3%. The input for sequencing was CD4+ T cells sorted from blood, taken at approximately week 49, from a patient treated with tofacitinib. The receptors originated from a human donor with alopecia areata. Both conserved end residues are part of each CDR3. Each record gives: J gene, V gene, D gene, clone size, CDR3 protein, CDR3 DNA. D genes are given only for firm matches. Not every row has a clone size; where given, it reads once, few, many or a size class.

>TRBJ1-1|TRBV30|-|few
CAWSGTRGTEAFF
TGTGCCTGGTCGGGGACGCGCGGCACTGAAGCTTTCTTT
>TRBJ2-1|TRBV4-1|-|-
CASSQASEQFF
TGCGCCAGCAGCCAGGCTAGTGAGCAGTTCTTC
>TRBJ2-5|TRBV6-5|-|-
CASGEETQYF
TGTGCCAGCGGTGAAGAGACCCAGTACTTC
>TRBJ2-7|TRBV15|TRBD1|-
CATSSRDRVYEQYF
TGTGCCACCAGCAGCCGGGACAGGGTCTACGAGCAGTACTTC
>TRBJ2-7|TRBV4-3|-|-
CASSQDVGYEQYF
TGCGCCAGCAGCCAAGATGTGGGGTACGAGCAGTACTTC
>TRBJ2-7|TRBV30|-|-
CAWNRAGSYEQYF
TGTGCCTGGAACCGGGCCGGTTCCTACGAGCAGTACTTC
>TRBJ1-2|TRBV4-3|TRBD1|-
CASSQDRSLGTGVGYTF
TGCGCCAGCAGCCAAGATCGGTCGCTAGGGACAGGGGTTGGCTACACCTTC
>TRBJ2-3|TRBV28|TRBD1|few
CASLEGQATDTQYF
TGTGCCAGCCTGGAGGGACAGGCGACAGATACGCAGTATTTT
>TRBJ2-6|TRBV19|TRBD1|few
CASSIGQGSGANVLTF
TGTGCCAGTAGTATTGGACAGGGTTCTGGGGCCAACGTCCTGACTTTC
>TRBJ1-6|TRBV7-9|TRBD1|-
CASSLQGARSPLHF
TGTGCCAGCAGCTTACAGGGGGCGCGTTCACCCCTCCACTTT
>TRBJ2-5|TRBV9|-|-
CASSVGLSETQYF
TGTGCCAGCTCCGTTGGATTGTCGGAGACCCAGTACTTC
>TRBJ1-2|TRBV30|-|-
CAWSVRGNYGYTF
TGTGCCTGGAGTGTCCGGGGGAACTATGGCTACACCTTC
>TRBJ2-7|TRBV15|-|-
CATSRVHRGDPYEQYF
TGTGCCACCAGCAGAGTCCACAGAGGGGACCCCTACGAGCAGTACTTC
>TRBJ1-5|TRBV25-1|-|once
CASSDPRGDGQPQHF
TGTGCCAGCAGTGATCCCCGGGGGGATGGTCAGCCCCAGCATTTT
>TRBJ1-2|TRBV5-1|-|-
CASSFSFGALMDGYTF
TGCGCCAGCAGCTTTTCGTTCGGGGCCTTAATGGATGGCTACACCTTC
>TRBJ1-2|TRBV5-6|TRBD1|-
CASSLRDRAYGYTF
TGTGCCAGCAGCTTACGAGACAGGGCCTATGGCTACACCTTC
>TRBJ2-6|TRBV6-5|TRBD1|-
CASSYSTGAGANVLTF
TGTGCCAGCAGTTACTCGACAGGGGCGGGGGCCAACGTCCTGACTTTC
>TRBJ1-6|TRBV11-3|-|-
CASSLRNSPLHF
TGTGCCAGCAGCTTACGGAATTCACCCCTCCACTTT
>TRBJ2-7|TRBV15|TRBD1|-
CATSRDRGYEQYF
TGTGCCACCAGCCGGGACAGGGGCTACGAGCAGTACTTC
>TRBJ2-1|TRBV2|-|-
CASSVDTSPAQFF
TGTGCCAGCAGTGTGGACACCTCCCCTGCGCAGTTCTTC
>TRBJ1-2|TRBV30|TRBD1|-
CAWPRPGQGNYGYTF
TGTGCCTGGCCCCGGCCGGGACAGGGGAACTATGGCTACACCTTC
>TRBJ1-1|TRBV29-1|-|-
CSVHTATVRGEAFF
TGCAGCGTTCACACCGCGACAGTGAGGGGTGAAGCTTTCTTT
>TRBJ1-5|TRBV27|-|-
CASSFSGAGSNQPQHF
TGTGCCAGCAGTTTTTCCGGGGCGGGTAGCAATCAGCCCCAGCATTTT
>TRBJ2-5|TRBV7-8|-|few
CASSLLDETQYF
TGTGCCAGCAGCTTACTTGATGAGACCCAGTACTTC
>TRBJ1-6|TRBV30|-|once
CAWSNGNEPLHF
TGTGCCTGGAGCAACGGAAACGAACCCCTCCACTTT
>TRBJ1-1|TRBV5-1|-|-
CASSLDVNTEAFF
TGCGCCAGCAGCTTGGATGTGAACACTGAAGCTTTCTTT
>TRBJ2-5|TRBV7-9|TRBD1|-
CASSLVGTVGETQYF
TGTGCCAGCAGCTTAGTTGGGACAGTGGGCGAGACCCAGTACTTC
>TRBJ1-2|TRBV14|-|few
CASSQKANYGYTF
TGTGCCAGCAGCCAGAAGGCCAACTATGGCTACACCTTC
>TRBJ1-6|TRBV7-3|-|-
CASSLMGSSPLHF
TGTGCCAGCAGCTTAATGGGGTCTTCACCCCTCCACTTT
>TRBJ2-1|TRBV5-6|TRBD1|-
CASSLEGTGQLSEQFF
TGTGCCAGCAGCTTGGAGGGGACAGGGCAACTGTCTGAGCAGTTCTTC
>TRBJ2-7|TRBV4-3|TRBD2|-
CASSPGLEGWEQYF
TGCGCCAGCAGCCCGGGACTAGAGGGTTGGGAGCAGTACTTC
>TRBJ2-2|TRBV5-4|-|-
CASSLEGSGELFF
TGTGCCAGCAGCTTGGAGGGTTCCGGGGAGCTGTTTTTT
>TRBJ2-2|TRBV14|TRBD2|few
CASSVGTSPNTGELFF
TGTGCCAGCAGCGTCGGGACTAGTCCGAACACCGGGGAGCTGTTTTTT
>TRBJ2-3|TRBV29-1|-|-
CSVRKVGGTDTQYF
TGCAGCGTTAGAAAGGTTGGGGGCACAGATACGCAGTATTTT
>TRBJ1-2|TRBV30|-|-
CAWSVRRDSVAGYTF
TGTGCCTGGAGTGTACGACGAGACTCGGTAGCTGGCTACACCTTC
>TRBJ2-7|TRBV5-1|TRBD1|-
CASSLEGTVGEQYF
TGCGCCAGCAGCCTCGAGGGGACAGTCGGAGAGCAGTACTTC
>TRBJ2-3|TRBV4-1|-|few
CASSPGTTDTQYF
TGCGCCAGCAGCCCCGGGACTACAGATACGCAGTATTTT
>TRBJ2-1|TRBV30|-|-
CAWRYAGHGNEQFF
TGTGCCTGGAGGTATGCGGGGCACGGCAATGAGCAGTTCTTC
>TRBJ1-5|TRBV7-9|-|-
CASSSTGTLSNQPQHF
TGTGCCAGCAGCTCTACAGGGACACTTAGCAATCAGCCCCAGCATTTT
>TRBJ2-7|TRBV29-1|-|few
CSVEVMGSYEQYF
TGCAGCGTTGAGGTTATGGGCTCCTACGAGCAGTACTTC
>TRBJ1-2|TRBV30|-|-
CAWRGSEANYGYTF
TGTGCCTGGAGGGGGTCAGAAGCTAACTATGGCTACACCTTC
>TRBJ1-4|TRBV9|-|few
CASSVAMTNEKLFF
TGTGCCAGCAGCGTAGCTATGACTAATGAAAAACTGTTTTTT
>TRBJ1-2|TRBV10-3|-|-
CAISESDSLNYGYTF
TGTGCCATCAGTGAGTCCGACAGTCTTAACTATGGCTACACCTTC
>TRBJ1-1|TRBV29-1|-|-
CSVSKRLNTEAFF
TGCAGCGTATCCAAGCGGCTGAACACTGAAGCTTTCTTT
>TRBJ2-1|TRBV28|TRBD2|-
CASSLRLASNEQFF
TGTGCCAGCAGTTTAAGACTAGCGAGCAATGAGCAGTTCTTC
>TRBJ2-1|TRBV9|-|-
CASSERTTYNEQFF
TGTGCCAGCAGCGAGAGGACAACCTACAATGAGCAGTTCTTC
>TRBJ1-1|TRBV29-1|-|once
CSVVGPEAFF
TGCAGCGTTGTAGGGCCTGAAGCTTTCTTT
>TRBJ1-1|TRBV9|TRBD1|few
CASSVAGTGGGRDTEAFF
TGTGCCAGCAGCGTAGCTGGGACAGGGGGTGGTAGGGACACTGAAGCTTTCTTT
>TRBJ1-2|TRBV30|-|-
CATHPQGDGYTF
TGTGCCACCCACCCACAGGGAGATGGCTACACCTTC
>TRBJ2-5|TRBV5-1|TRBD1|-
CASSPGTGKETQYF
TGCGCCAGCAGCCCCGGGACAGGGAAAGAGACCCAGTACTTC
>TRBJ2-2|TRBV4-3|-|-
CASSQDSGFGELFF
TGCGCCAGCAGCCAAGATTCAGGGTTCGGGGAGCTGTTTTTT
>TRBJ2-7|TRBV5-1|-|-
CASSLGGAEQYF
TGCGCCAGCAGCTTGGGGGGAGCCGAGCAGTACTTC
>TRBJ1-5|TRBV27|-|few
CASRHSGGNQPQHF
TGTGCCAGCAGACACTCAGGGGGCAATCAGCCCCAGCATTTT
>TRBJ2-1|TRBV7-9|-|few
CASSLISGAYNEQFF
TGTGCCAGCAGCTTAATCTCAGGAGCCTACAATGAGCAGTTCTTC